This T cell receptor (beta chain) came from a study of T cell changes during pregnancy in multiple sclerosis. Generated by immunoSEQ multiplex PCR, the TCRdb table keeps only in-frame clones and is missing some. The top ten hold roughly 1.5% of the sample, which has around 63,000 clones, just over 90% seen once. The J segment lost 3 bases and the V segment lost 9 bases, leaving 6 bases of the junction unmatched. This CDR3 is 13 amino acids long. Germline lookup yields CDR1 SGHTA and CDR2 FQGNSA. Here the sequenced sample was peripheral blood, taken after pregnancy. The chain employs TRBV7-2 and TRBJ2-7; 9 bases align to TRBD1. The sequence came from a female donor with multiple sclerosis, enrolled in a pregnancy study. CDR3 protein: CASKTGGSYEQYF. The CDR3 DNA sequence: TGTGCCAGTAAGACAGGGGGGAGCTACGAGCAGTACTTC.